This T cell receptor beta chain was captured by sequencing in a study of blood T cell repertoires in COVID-19. The overall study: The United States, Italy and Spain supplied acute and convalescent COVID-19 samples.

Germline assignment: CDR1 SEHNR and CDR2 FQNEAQ (reference sequence). After removal of 1 base from V and 3 bases from J, the junction contained 6 bases not matched to a gene. The CDR3 runs 16 residues. In the original processing: Quantification of nucleated cells was approximated via reference gene primer amplification. Generated by immunoSEQ multiplex PCR, the TCRdb table keeps only in-frame clones and is missing some. D and trimming were read from the DNA, whereas the V and J calls and clone size are those reported in that table. This sample carries over 300,000 clones, 90% of them seen once, and the ten largest clones take 6.5%.

This receptor was taken from a man aged 18 to 29 with active or convalescent COVID-19. Specimen: peripheral blood. The chain couples TRBV7-9 to TRBJ2-7, with 10 bases that match TRBD2. This chain's CDR3 is CASSLEAGGRIYEQYF. The CDR3 bases are TGTGCCAGCAGCTTAGAAGCGGGAGGGCGGATCTACGAGCAGTACTTC.